The clone carrying this T cell receptor (beta chain) has a single count. This sample was included in a study of shared T cell receptors in the human thymus. The CDR3 has 17 residues. Using immunoSEQ multiplex PCR, the repertoire was profiled, and TCRdb retains in-frame clones only, with some absent. The table shows about 500,000 clones, with approximately 78% occurring only once. The same sample was also studied in work on human thymus T cells. In that study: During corrective heart surgery, resections were taken, and the thymus tissue came from them. Thymic and blood repertoires appeared to carry a bias in their V and J gene usage. Related reports documented highly overlapping thymic repertoires among unrelated individuals.

The sample taken for sequencing was thymocytes. The receptor was derived from a boy under three years old with a congenital heart defect. The rearrangement links TRBV21-1 to TRBJ2-2; the table's TRBD1 call for D was not verified on the DNA. TRBV21-1 is classified as a pseudogene. CDR3 nucleotide sequence: TGTGCCAGTCGCCACCGGGACAGGGGGCTGGACACCGGGGAGCTGTTTTTT. It codes for CASRHRDRGLDTGELFF.